Described below is a single TCR beta chain sequence and its context. TCRdb reprocessed the RT-PCR reads via MiXCR and lists one record per CDR3 protein. The repertoire includes around 530,000 distinct CDR3 sequences, about 12% of them detected once, and roughly 10% sits in the top ten. The source of the sample is a study of response to subunit inactivated influenza vaccine. There are 13 residues in the CDR3. CDR1 is SNHLY and CDR2 is FYNNEI in the germline V gene. Trimming stripped 8 bases from V and 2 bases from J, with 13 bases between. This TCR was sampled from a man in his fifties who received an inactivated influenza vaccine. The specimen was PBMCs from blood, collected on the day of vaccination. The J gene is TRBJ2-7, the V gene TRBV2, with a weak D call TRBD1 (6 bases). The CDR3: CASLVDSPYEQYF. The CDR3 DNA is TGTGCCAGCCTCGTGGACAGCCCCTACGAGCAGTACTTC.